The source of this TCR beta chain is a study of shared clonotypes between healthy human individuals (dated by TCRdb to about 2020). Background for the entire study: The cohort included three men and a couple of women between 18 and 49 years of age. For each donor, CD4 naive and CD4 memory were each run on three plates, CD8 naive on two plates, and CD8 memory on one plate. The study deeply sequenced blood TCR repertoires of about five healthy adults to estimate repertoire size and the extent of clonotype sharing between individuals. To increase sequencing depth and limit assay-specific biases, TCR repertoire library preparation and sequencing were carried out by different laboratories using diverse techniques. Each donor's leukapheresis produced roughly between roughly 0.94 and 9.5 billion PBMCs.

TCR CDR3 regions were amplified from genomic DNA by multiplex PCR using the deep immunoSEQ assay. Extracted genomic DNA from each cell subset was spread evenly across all wells of several immunoSEQ 96-well plates, with each plate serving as a replicate. For sorted subsets, 200 to 250 ng genomic DNA, equal to about 30,000 T cell genomes, was loaded into each replicate PCR. Purified libraries were measured with a Qubit 3.0 fluorometer, size-checked on a Bioanalyzer 2100, and measured again with the KAPA Library Quantification kit. Every immunoSEQ 96-well plate was sequenced on a separate single-read 150-cycle Illumina NextSeq 550 flow cell. Concerning the study's data processing: Because the immunoSEQ output included only junctional sequences and no quality scores, the filtering could not be the same as the filtering used for full-length reads. To assign V/J genes and CDR3, sequences were annotated against IMGT germline references using PyIR, a Python wrapper for IgBLAST v1.9. Reads were filtered out if the reads had weak V/J assignments (E-value above 1e-6), no CDR3, stop codons, out-of-frame junctions, or ambiguous translated residues. V3J clonotypes were defined as sequences sharing the same inferred V gene, J gene, and CDR3 amino acid sequence. Percentage overlap between repertoires was calculated by dividing the number of shared unique clonotypes by the size of the smaller repertoire. RTK rarefaction, the Chao1 estimator, and Recon v2.1 estimates of unobserved clonotypes were used to assess repertoire richness. OLGA was used to compute generation probabilities for all TCRbeta clonotypes that the gDNA method yielded from a handful of donors. TCRdb took over this immuneACCESS table, retaining in-frame rearrangements with V and J assigned. Such tables are incomplete; in checked studies, under half of the missing clones stem from an unresolved V gene, and the remainder is unexplained. D and trimming were read from the DNA, whereas the V and J calls and clone size are those reported in that table. Present in this sample are 850,000 to 1,100,000 clones, roughly 80% of which were seen just once. The ten most abundant clones make up approximately 0.95% of the sample.

The donors were healthy, HIV-negative adults who had no recently reported acute infections or vaccinations. Every donor was a Caucasian adult living in Nashville, Tennessee, USA. Magnetic negative selection was used to enrich CD4+ T cells, after which naive cells were positively selected on CD45RA and the negative fraction became the memory subset. Blood was collected by leukapheresis, and PBMCs were isolated by Ficoll-Histopaque density gradient centrifugation and then cryopreserved in liquid nitrogen vapor phase. Analytical flow cytometry was used to check the purity and quantity of each magnetically sorted T cell population. Genomic DNA was isolated from each sorted fraction and quantified by UV absorbance on a Nanodrop 2000c. Note on this clone: The specificity of this receptor is unknown. The record has no base qualities; no much larger clone is one base away.

Study-wide findings and limitations: Pairwise subsampling indicated that sequencing depth was expected to affect the degree of clonotype sharing among donors. The genetic and exposure-history diversity represented was limited by the small number of donors. When a handful of donors were compared, the shared fraction of clonotypes was around 5% for naive CD4, approximately 3.3% for naive CD8, about 2.5% for memory CD4, and 0.3% to 0.5% for memory CD8. Incomplete sequencing was indicated by rarefaction of sorted-subset datasets, despite the large sequencing depth. Higher generation probabilities were observed for clonotypes shared by all four sorted-subset donors than for non-shared clonotypes. Sampling was restricted to blood, and TCR repertoires in tissues likely differ from the TCR repertoires found in blood. Naive subsets generally had larger estimated clonotype richness than memory subsets did.

The sequencing input was memory CD4+ T cells from PBMCs. This specimen's cell subset or site label, interpreted: CD45RA-negative fraction. The TCR originated in a man between 18 and 29 years old in good health. Some clones in this sample may be carry-over from other donors' samples.

The CDR3 protein is CAISEDRAGTGELFF. DNA sequence: TGTGCCATCAGTGAGGACAGGGCGGGCACCGGGGAGCTGTTTTTT. The V and J segments used are TRBV10-3 and TRBJ2-2; 7 central bases correspond to TRBD1. The CDR1 and CDR2 encoded by the germline V gene are ENHRY and SYGVKD. The cysteine opens and the phenylalanine closes a CDR3 of 15 amino acids. The only DNA kept is the CDR3, 45 bases in frame from the first base. Compared with germline, V lacks 2 bases and J lacks 4 bases; bases without a gene match: 4.